This T cell receptor (beta chain) was recorded in a study of blood T cell repertoires in COVID-19. The J segment lost 4 bases and the V segment lost 5 bases, leaving 11 bases of the junction unmatched. Germline loops: CDR1 SEHNR, CDR2 FQNEAQ (reference sequence). This CDR3 has 15 residues. Measured with immunoSEQ multiplex PCR; TCRdb has only the in-frame clones, and not every one. The table has some 250,000 clones, approximately 90% seen once; the top ten hold 8% to 10%. This chain joins TRBV7-9 and TRBJ2-7; 7 bases are shared with TRBD1. The clonotype originates from a man in his forties who had recovered from COVID-19. Sequenced input: PBMCs or T cells enriched from blood (not recorded which). This CDR3 reads CASSPQGVLAYEQYF. CDR3 coding DNA: TGTGCCAGCAGCCCGCAGGGGGTGCTCGCATACGAGCAGTACTTC.